This passage covers 8 T cell receptor beta chains from one sample sequenced in a study of human T cells and chemical hapten exposure. TCRdb itself ran the RACE reads through MiXCR, one entry per CDR3 protein. The sample has 45,000 or so distinct CDR3 sequences, roughly 4.1% seen once. Sample time point: healthy volunteer bleed at 2 weeks. The study extracted total RNA from unfractionated whole blood. Sequenced: whole blood. These receptors all come from a human donor in good health. Some clones in this sample may be carry-over from other donors' samples.

This clonotype was observed at least ten times. The V gene is TRBV6-5, the J gene TRBJ2-4; possible D gene TRBD1, 7 bases. V dropped 6 bases and J dropped 0 bases, with 9 bases sitting between them. The CDR3 sequence is 14 residues long. From germline, CDR1 is MNHEY and CDR2 SVGAGI. The CDR3 nucleotides read TGTGCCAGCAGGCGGGACAGAGCCAAAAACATTCAGTACTTC. It translates to CASRRDRAKNIQYF.

This clonotype came up many times. The chain is built from TRBV20-1 and TRBJ2-7, with TRBD2 matching over 15 bases. The CDR3 has 16 residues. Unmatched junction bases numbered 12, after V lost 5 bases and J lost 7 bases. Germline V gene data show CDR1 as DFQATT and CDR2 as SNEGSKA (reference sequence). CDR3 DNA: TGCAGTGCTCGAACCGGACTAGCGGGAGGGCCGGGGGAGCAGTACTTC. Its translation: CSARTGLAGGPGEQYF.

This clonotype was observed a few times. The chain carries TRBV28 and TRBJ1-5; 11 bases line up with TRBD1. The CDR3 spans 16 residues. Per germline, CDR1 MDHEN and CDR2 SYDVKM. V shed 5 bases, J shed 1 base, and the junction held 4 bases outside the gene matches. The DNA of the CDR3 is TGTGCCAGCAGTCAAAGGACAGGGGGCAGCAATCAGCCCCAGCATTTT. Translation: CASSQRTGGSNQPQHF.

This clonotype showed up many times. The chain combines TRBV29-1 with TRBJ1-1; no definite D call. The CDR3 loop spans 12 amino acids. The V end was cut by 7 bases, the J end by 2 bases, with 11 bases between. CDR1 is SQVTM and CDR2 is ANQGSEA in the germline V gene. The CDR3 DNA follows: TGCAGCGGGGGTCGGTTCAACACTGAAGCTTTCTTT. Its protein product is CSGGRFNTEAFF.

The sample holds a few counts of this clonotype. The chain recombines TRBV12-3 or TRBV12-4 with TRBJ2-1, with 8 bases fitting TRBD2. The CDR3 has 15 residues. The trim removed 1 base at V and 2 bases at J, leaving 1 base unmatched. CDR3: CASSLGREAYNEQFF. The CDR3 DNA reads as TGTGCCAGCAGTTTAGGGCGGGAGGCCTACAATGAGCAGTTCTTC.

This clonotype was counted between two and nine times. The V and J genes are TRBV29-1 and TRBJ2-1; D gene uncertain. Germline V gene lookup returns CDR1 SQVTM and CDR2 ANQGSEA. V was clipped by 2 bases and J by 12 bases, with 17 bases between them. This CDR3 is 13 amino acids long. CDR3 nucleotide sequence: TGCAGCGTTGAAAATAGACATAATGATGGGCAGTTCTTC. Its protein is CSVENRHNDGQFF.

This clonotype was detected a few times. The chain joins TRBV20-1 to TRBJ2-7; unclear D gene. CDR1 is DFQATT, CDR2 SNEGSKA, per germline (reference sequence). The CDR3 covers 14 residues. The V end was cut by 7 bases, the J end by 0 bases, with 16 bases between. The CDR3 reads CSVRRVWSSYEQYF. The CDR3 DNA reads TGCAGTGTCCGTAGGGTATGGAGCTCCTACGAGCAGTACTTC.

There are many counts of this clonotype. The chain couples TRBV20-1 to TRBJ2-7, with 13 bases matching TRBD2. The J segment lost 6 bases and the V segment lost 5 bases, leaving 4 bases of the junction unmatched. CDR3 length: 13 residues. CDR1 DFQATT and CDR2 SNEGSKA come from the germline V gene (reference sequence). The CDR3 reads CSAGGTSGIEQYF. CDR3 DNA: TGCAGTGCTGGGGGGACTAGCGGGATCGAGCAGTACTTC.